This T cell receptor beta chain was retrieved from a study of cytomegalovirus exposure and HLA in healthy donors. The CDR3 has 15 residues. V dropped 8 bases and J dropped 7; count of bases not matched to a gene: 15. Germline V gives CDR1 MNHEY, CDR2 SMNVEV (reference sequence). Study-level points and caveats: Immune exposure was documented only through CMV serostatus. Reportedly, TCR beta sequences accurately predicted HLA-A and HLA-B alleles in most subjects. Across donors, presence/absence analyses took sequencing depth to be roughly uniform.

Each donor was healthy, and each was a bone marrow donor. Primers: 60 Vbeta forward and 13 Jbeta reverse. Data came from immunoSEQ multiplex PCR; TCRdb stores just in-frame clones and leaves some out. The sample contains about 160,000 clones, over 70% of which appear only once. Note on this clone: Its cognate antigen is unknown.

Sequencing was done on a sample of PBMCs. This TCR was sampled from a man younger than 35 in good health and CMV-seropositive. The chain carries TRBV27 and TRBJ2-7; TRBD2 matches at 9 bases. CDR3 nucleotides: TGTGCCAGCGGGCCCACAACTAGCGGGCGGATAGAGCAGTACTTC. Encoded protein: CASGPTTSGRIEQYF.